The sequence of this T cell receptor beta chain was determined in a study of shared clonotypes between healthy human individuals. This CDR3 has 13 residues. Trimming removed 11 bases from V and 5 bases from J, with 17 bases in between. The germline gives CDR1 MNHEY, CDR2 SVGAGI. Samples left unsorted employed roughly 90 million PBMCs for genomic DNA. A deep-level run was used for the assay. Assay used: immunoSEQ multiplex PCR; TCRdb lists only in-frame clones, some missing. The sample has about 560,000 clones, roughly 79% seen once; the top ten hold about 12%. The origin of this receptor is a woman aged 40 to 49 in good health. Some clones in this sample may be carry-over from other donors' samples. This chain joins TRBV6-5 and TRBJ2-3; tentative D call: TRBD2 (7 bases). Sequencing was done on a sample of PBMCs. For the CDR3, the DNA is TGTGCCGCAGGGAGGGGGGTAATAGATACGCAGTATTTT. Its translation is CAAGRGVIDTQYF.